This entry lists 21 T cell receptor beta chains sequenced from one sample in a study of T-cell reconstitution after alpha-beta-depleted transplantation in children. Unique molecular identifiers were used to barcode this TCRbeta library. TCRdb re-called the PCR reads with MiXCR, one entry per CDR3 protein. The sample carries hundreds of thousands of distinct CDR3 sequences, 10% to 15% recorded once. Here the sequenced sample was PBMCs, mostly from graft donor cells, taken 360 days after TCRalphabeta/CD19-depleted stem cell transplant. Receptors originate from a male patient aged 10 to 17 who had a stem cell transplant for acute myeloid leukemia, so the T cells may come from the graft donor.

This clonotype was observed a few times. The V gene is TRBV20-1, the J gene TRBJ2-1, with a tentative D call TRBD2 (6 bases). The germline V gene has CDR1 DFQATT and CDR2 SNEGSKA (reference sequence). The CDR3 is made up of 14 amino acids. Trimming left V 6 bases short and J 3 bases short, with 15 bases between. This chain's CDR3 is CSAGGLTDYNEQFF. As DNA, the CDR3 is TGCAGTGCCGGAGGACTAACCGACTACAATGAGCAGTTCTTC.

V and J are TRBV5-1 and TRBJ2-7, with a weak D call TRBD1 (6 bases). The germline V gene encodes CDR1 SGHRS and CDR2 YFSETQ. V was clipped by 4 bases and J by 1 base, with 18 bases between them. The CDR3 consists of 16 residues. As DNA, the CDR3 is TGCGCCAGCAGCCCGAGTGGGGGCCCGAGTTCCTACGAGCAGTACTTC. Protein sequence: CASSPSGGPSSYEQYF.

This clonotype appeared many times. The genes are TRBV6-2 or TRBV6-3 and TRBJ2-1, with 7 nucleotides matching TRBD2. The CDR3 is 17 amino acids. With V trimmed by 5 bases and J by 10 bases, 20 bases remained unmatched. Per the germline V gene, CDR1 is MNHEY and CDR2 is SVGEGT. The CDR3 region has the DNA TGTGCCAGCAGTGTCGAGGGCGGGAGCGGATTCTGGCAGGAGCAGTTCTTC. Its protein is CASSVEGGSGFWQEQFF.

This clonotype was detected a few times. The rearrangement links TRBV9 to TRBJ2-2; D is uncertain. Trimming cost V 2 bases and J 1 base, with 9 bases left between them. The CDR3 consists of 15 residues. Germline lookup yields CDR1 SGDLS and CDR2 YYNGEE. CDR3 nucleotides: TGTGCCAGCAGCGTGAAGCAAGGGAACACCGGGGAGCTGTTTTTT. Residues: CASSVKQGNTGELFF.

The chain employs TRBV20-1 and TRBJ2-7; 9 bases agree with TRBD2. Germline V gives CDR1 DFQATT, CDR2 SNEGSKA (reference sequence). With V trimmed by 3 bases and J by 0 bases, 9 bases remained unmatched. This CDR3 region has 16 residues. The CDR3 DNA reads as TGCAGTGCTAGCCCCACAACTAGCGGGTACTCCTACGAGCAGTACTTC. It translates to CSASPTTSGYSYEQYF.

The DNA for the CDR3 is TGTGCCAGCAGTCCGAGGGCGGGCGGGGAGCTGTTTTTT. Its translation is CASSPRAGGELFF. The genes are TRBV7-3 and TRBJ2-2; tentatively, D is TRBD2 (5 bases). The CDR3 is 13 amino acids. CDR1 and CDR2 from the germline V gene are SGHTA and FQGTGA. Trimming removed 6 bases at V and 7 bases at J, with 12 bases between. The complete variable domain, with remaining parts taken from reference TRBV7-3 and TRBJ2-2, reads GAGVSQTPSNKVTEKGKYVELRCDPISGHTALYWYRQSLGQGPEFLIYFQGTGAADDSGLPNDRFFAVRPEGSVSTLKIQRTERGDSAVYLCASSPRAGGELFFGEGSRLTVL.

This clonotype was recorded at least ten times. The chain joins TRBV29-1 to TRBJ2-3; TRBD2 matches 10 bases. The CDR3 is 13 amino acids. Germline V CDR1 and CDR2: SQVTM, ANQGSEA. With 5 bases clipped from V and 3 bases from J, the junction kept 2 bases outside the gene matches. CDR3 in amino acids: CSVSGRATDTQYF. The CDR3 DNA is TGCAGCGTTAGCGGGAGGGCGACAGATACGCAGTATTTT.

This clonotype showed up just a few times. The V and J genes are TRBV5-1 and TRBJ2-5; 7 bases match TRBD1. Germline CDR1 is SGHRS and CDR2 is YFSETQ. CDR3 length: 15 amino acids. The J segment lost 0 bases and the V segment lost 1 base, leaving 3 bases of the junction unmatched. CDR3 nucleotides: TGCGCCAGCAGCTTGTACGGGACAGACCAAGAGACCCAGTACTTC. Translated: CASSLYGTDQETQYF.

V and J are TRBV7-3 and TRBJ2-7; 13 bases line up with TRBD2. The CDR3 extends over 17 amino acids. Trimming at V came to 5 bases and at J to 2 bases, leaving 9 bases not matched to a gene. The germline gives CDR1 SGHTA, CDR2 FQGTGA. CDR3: CASSPTGTSGATYEQYF. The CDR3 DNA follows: TGTGCCAGCAGCCCAACCGGGACTAGCGGGGCCACCTACGAGCAGTACTTC.

DNA of the CDR3: TGCAGAACGAGACAGGGGGAACCGGGGAACACTGAAGCTTTCTTT. Amino acids: CRTRQGEPGNTEAFF. The chain links TRBV20-1 to TRBJ1-1, with 9 bases lining up with TRBD1. Germline CDR1 and CDR2: DFQATT and SNEGSKA (reference sequence). The CDR3 has 15 amino acids.

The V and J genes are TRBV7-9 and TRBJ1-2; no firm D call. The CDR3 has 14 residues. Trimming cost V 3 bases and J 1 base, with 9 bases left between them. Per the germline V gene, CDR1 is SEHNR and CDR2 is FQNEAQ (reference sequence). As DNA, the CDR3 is TGTGCCAGCAGCTTCCCCCTGATTAACTATGGCTACACCTTC. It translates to CASSFPLINYGYTF.

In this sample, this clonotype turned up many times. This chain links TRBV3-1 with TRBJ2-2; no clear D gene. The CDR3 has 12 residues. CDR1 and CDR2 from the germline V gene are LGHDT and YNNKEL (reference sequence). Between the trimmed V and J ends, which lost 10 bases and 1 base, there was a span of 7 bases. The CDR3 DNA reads TGTGCCATCGCCGGGAACACCGGGGAGCTGTTTTTT. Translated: CAIAGNTGELFF.

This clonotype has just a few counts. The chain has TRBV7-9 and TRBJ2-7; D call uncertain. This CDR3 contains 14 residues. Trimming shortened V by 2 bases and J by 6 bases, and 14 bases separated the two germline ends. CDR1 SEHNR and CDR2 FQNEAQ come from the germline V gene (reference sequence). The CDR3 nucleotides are TGTGCCAGCAGCTTACCCCGGCAGGCGATCGAGCAGTACTTC. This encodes CASSLPRQAIEQYF.

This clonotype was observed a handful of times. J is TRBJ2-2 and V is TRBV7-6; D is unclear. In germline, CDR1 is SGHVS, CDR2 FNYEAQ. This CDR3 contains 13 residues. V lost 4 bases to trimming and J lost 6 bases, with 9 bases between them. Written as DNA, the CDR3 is TGTGCCAGCAGCTCTCCATTATCCGGGGAGCTGTTTTTT. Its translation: CASSSPLSGELFF.

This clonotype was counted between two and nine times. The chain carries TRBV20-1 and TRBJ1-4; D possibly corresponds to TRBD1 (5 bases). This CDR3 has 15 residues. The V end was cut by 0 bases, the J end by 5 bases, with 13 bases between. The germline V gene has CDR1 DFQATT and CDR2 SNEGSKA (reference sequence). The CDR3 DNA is TGCAGTGCTAGAGATCTCGGGGGTGGGAATGAAAAACTGTTTTTT. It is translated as CSARDLGGGNEKLFF.

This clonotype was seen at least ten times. The CDR3 DNA is TGTGCCAGCAGCCACCGGGACCTCACAGATACGCAGTATTTT. This translates into CASSHRDLTDTQYF. This chain uses TRBV4-2 with TRBJ2-3; either TRBD1 or TRBD2 may supply D (5 bases each). The CDR3 is 14 residues long. Germline CDR1 and CDR2: LGHNA and YNFKEQ. Trimming took off 3 bases at V and 2 bases at J, with 9 bases between the two ends.

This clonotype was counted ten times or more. CDR3 sequence reads: CASSIRETQYF. As DNA, the CDR3 is TGTGCCAGTAGTATCCGGGAGACCCAGTACTTC. The V and J genes are TRBV19 and TRBJ2-5; no clear D gene. In germline, CDR1 is LNHDA, CDR2 SQIVND (reference sequence). The V gene lost 3 bases and the J gene lost 5 bases, with 4 bases spanning the gap. The CDR3 spans 11 residues.

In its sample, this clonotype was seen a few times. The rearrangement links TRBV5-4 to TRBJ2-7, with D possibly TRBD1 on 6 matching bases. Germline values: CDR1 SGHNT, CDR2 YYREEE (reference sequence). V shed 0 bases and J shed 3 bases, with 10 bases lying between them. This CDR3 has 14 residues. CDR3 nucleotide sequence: TGTGCCAGCAGCTTGGATTTGACAGGCTACGAGCAGTACTTC. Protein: CASSLDLTGYEQYF.

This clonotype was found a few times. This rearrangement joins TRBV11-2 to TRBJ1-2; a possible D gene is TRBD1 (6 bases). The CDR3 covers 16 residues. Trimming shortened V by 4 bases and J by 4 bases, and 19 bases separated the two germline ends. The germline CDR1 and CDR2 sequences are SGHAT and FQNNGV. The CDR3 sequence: CASSSTGINSPYGYTF. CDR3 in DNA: TGTGCCAGCAGCTCGACAGGAATTAACTCGCCCTATGGCTACACCTTC.

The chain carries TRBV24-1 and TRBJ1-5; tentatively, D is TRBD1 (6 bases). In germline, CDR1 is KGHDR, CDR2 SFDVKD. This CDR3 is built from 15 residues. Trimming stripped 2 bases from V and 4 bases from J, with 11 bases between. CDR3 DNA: TGTGCCACCAGTGATTCTGACAGGACGAATCAGCCCCAGCATTTT. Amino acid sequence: CATSDSDRTNQPQHF.

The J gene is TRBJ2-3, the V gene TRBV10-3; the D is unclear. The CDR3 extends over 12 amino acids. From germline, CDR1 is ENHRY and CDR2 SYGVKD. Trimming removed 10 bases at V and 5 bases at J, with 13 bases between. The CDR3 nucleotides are TGTGCCACCACTCACCTTAGAGATACGCAGTATTTT. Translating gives CATTHLRDTQYF.